This TCR beta chain was profiled in a study of CDR3 diversity in severe acne. TCRdb independently ran MiXCR on the PCR reads; one entry per CDR3 protein. Found here are some 90,000 distinct CDR3 sequences, about 52% of them singletons; the top ten hold around 10%. This clonotype showed up just a few times. This receptor was taken from a male donor in good health, serving as a control. The sequenced material came from blood.

CDR3 in DNA: TGTGCCAGCAGTGAGGGTGGACAGGGGAGGACTGAAGCTTTCTTT. Translated: CASSEGGQGRTEAFF. The chain has TRBV6-1 and TRBJ1-1, with TRBD1 matching 9 bases. CDR3 size: 15 residues. V was pared by 3 bases and J by 5 bases, with 7 bases of the junction left unmatched. Germline CDR1 MNHNS, CDR2 SASEGT.